This TCR beta chain comes out of a study of CD8+CD57+ T cells in acquired aplastic anemia. Looking at the study overall: Sorted CD4+ and CD8+ cells gave a mean 3.2 ug DNA, range about 0.2 to 27.4 ug. An average of about 10.8 million reads for CD4+ cells was obtained from healthy donors.

According to the study, genomic DNA was the template for TCR beta VDJ and CDR3 profiling. TCRdb re-derived calls from the reads in MiXCR, one entry per CDR3 protein. This table holds approximately 170,000 distinct CDR3 sequences, roughly 63% found once. Broader study findings: Patients and healthy controls showed no significant CD8+ Simpson's diversity difference.

In the case of this clonotype: No antigen is known for it.

The CDR3 sequence is 14 residues long. Looked up from germline, CDR1 is DFQATT and CDR2 is SNEGSKA (reference sequence). The V end was cut by 0 bases, the J end by 7 bases, with 15 bases between. The sequencing input was sorted CD4+, CD8+, or CD8+CD57+ T cells (not recorded which) from PBMCs. J is TRBJ1-2 and V is TRBV20-1; D remains ambiguous. The TCR sequence derives from a human donor in good health. CDR3 nucleotide sequence: TGCAGTGCTAGAGATCAGGCCTCGCCAGGTGGCTACACCTTC. Translated, it gives CSARDQASPGGYTF.